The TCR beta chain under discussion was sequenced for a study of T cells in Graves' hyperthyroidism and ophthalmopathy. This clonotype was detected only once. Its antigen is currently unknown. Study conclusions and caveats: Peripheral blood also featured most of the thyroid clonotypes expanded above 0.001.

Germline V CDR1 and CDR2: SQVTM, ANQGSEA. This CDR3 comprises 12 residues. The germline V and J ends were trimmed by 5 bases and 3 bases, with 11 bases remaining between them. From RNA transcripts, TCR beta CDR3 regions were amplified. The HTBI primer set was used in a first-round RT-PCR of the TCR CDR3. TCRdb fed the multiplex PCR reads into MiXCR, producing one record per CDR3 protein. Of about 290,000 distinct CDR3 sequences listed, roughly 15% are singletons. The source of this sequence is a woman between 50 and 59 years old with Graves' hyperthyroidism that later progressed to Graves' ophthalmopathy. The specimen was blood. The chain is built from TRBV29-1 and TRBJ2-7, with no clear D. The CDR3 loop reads CSVLTPDYEQYF. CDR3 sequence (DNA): TGCAGCGTTTTGACGCCCGACTACGAGCAGTACTTC.